These 14 T cell receptor beta chains originate from one sample sequenced in a study of T cell responses to AZD1222 COVID-19 vaccine. Here immunoSEQ multiplex PCR was the method, and the copy in TCRdb shows in-frame clones only, minus some. Here the sample spans roughly 160,000 clones, roughly 94% being singletons. The input for sequencing was peripheral blood, taken on day 0 of MenACWY control vaccination. These receptors were collected from an adult in good health.

This clone has a handful of counts. V gene TRBV19 combines with J gene TRBJ2-1, with D perhaps TRBD1 (5 bases). V was pared by 3 bases and J by 7 bases, with 7 bases between. CDR1 is LNHDA, CDR2 SQIVND, per germline (reference sequence). CDR3 length equals 12 residues. The CDR3 protein is CASSIGANEQFF. The CDR3 nucleotides read TGTGCCAGTAGTATTGGGGCGAATGAGCAGTTCTTC.

The chain combines TRBV6-5 with TRBJ2-1, with 12 nucleotides matching TRBD2. V was pared by 6 bases and J by 4 bases, with 4 bases of the junction left unmatched. Germline CDR1 MNHEY, CDR2 SVGAGI. The CDR3 has 15 residues. DNA of the CDR3: TGTGCCAGCAGCGGACTAGCGGGAACTTACAATGAGCAGTTCTTC. It yields the protein CASSGLAGTYNEQFF.

This clone appeared once. The J gene is TRBJ2-2, the V gene TRBV11-2, with D hard to call. The V end was cut by 3 bases, the J end by 6 bases, with 11 bases between. There are 14 residues in the CDR3. Germline CDR1 reads SGHAT; CDR2 reads FQNNGV. The chain's CDR3 is CASSFGLRPGELFF. CDR3 DNA: TGTGCCAGCAGCTTTGGCTTGCGCCCCGGGGAGCTGTTTTTT.

The chain is built from TRBV19 and TRBJ2-5; D unresolved. V lost 4 bases and J 3 bases, leaving 12 bases between the germline ends. The CDR3 is made up of 14 amino acids. The V gene's germline CDR1 is LNHDA and CDR2 SQIVND (reference sequence). The chain's CDR3 is CASSRGILEETQYF. The CDR3 DNA reads TGTGCCAGTAGTAGGGGAATCTTAGAAGAGACCCAGTACTTC.

The rearrangement uses TRBV27 and TRBJ2-3, with 10 bases that match TRBD1. Germline loops: CDR1 MNHEY, CDR2 SMNVEV (reference sequence). This CDR3 comprises 18 residues. The V segment lost 3 bases and the J segment 6 bases; nucleotides outside the gene matches: 15. The CDR3 is CASSFGYRTGGIIDTQYF. The CDR3 DNA sequence: TGTGCCAGCAGTTTTGGTTATAGGACAGGGGGAATTATCGATACGCAGTATTTT.

The chain links TRBV12-3 or TRBV12-4 to TRBJ1-5, with 7 bases identical to TRBD1. V was clipped by 5 bases and J by 11 bases; unmatched bases: 3. CDR3 length: 11 residues. CDR3 amino acids: CASSRTGSQHF. The CDR3 nucleotides are TGTGCCAGCAGTCGGACAGGCTCCCAGCATTTT.

V gene TRBV27 combines with J gene TRBJ2-7; D is undetermined. The germline V gene has CDR1 MNHEY and CDR2 SMNVEV (reference sequence). Trimming stripped 3 bases from V and 3 bases from J, with 12 bases between. The CDR3 consists of 14 residues. The CDR3 DNA is TGTGCCAGCAGTTTGGGAATGCAATTCTACGAGCAGTACTTC. Translated: CASSLGMQFYEQYF.

For this clone: Sequence at one end of the junction differs from germline and may be a read error. J is TRBJ1-4 and V is TRBV19; D gene ambiguous. The CDR3 runs 14 residues. Germline CDR1 reads LNHDA; CDR2 reads SQIVND (reference sequence). The CDR3 DNA is TGTGCCAGTAGCGAGGCGGTGACTATTGAAAAACTGTTTTTT. Amino acid sequence: CASSEAVTIEKLFF.

The CDR3 protein is CASSVVREGRVDEQFF. For the CDR3, the DNA is TGTGCCAGCAGTGTCGTCCGGGAGGGCCGTGTCGATGAGCAGTTCTTC. The chain couples TRBV28 to TRBJ2-1, with 8 bases lining up with TRBD2. The germline CDR1 and CDR2 sequences are MDHEN and SYDVKM. V lost 5 bases, J lost 8 bases, and 14 bases stayed unmatched. This CDR3 comprises 16 residues.

The chain employs TRBV18 and TRBJ1-2; D uncertain. The CDR3 runs 13 residues. Germline values: CDR1 KGHSH, CDR2 LQKENI. Trimming shortened V by 3 bases and J by 3 bases, and 8 bases separated the two germline ends. In DNA, the CDR3 is TGTGCCAGCTCACCGGAAGTGGACTATGGCTACACCTTC. It codes for CASSPEVDYGYTF.

The chain carries TRBV6-5 and TRBJ2-3; D is uncertain. CDR3 length equals 14 residues. The germline V and J ends were trimmed by 10 bases and 1 base, with 15 bases remaining between them. The germline CDR1 and CDR2 sequences are MNHEY and SVGAGI. The CDR3 protein is CATRISTGTDTQYF. The CDR3 DNA follows: TGTGCCACGCGAATTTCGACGGGCACAGATACGCAGTATTTT.

V and J are TRBV7-9 and TRBJ2-5; TRBD1 agrees at 8 bases. The CDR3 length is 16 residues. V trimming: 5 bases; J trimming: 1 base; junction bases outside the gene matches: 9. The germline V gene encodes CDR1 SEHNR and CDR2 FQNEAQ (reference sequence). The DNA for the CDR3 is TGTGCCAGCAGCCCCTGGACAGGGAGCAGCCAAGAGACCCAGTACTTC. It encodes CASSPWTGSSQETQYF.

This chain joins TRBV29-1 and TRBJ1-1; D remains unclear. Deletions cut 1 base from V and 3 bases from J, with 9 bases between. Germline CDR1 is SQVTM and CDR2 is ANQGSEA. The CDR3 has 13 amino acids. The CDR3 nucleotides are TGCAGCGTTGAAGGGGTGATGGACACTGAAGCTTTCTTT. Its translation: CSVEGVMDTEAFF.

CDR3 in DNA: TGTGCCAGCAGTTACTCGATGCAGAAGCCCCAAGAGACCCAGTACTTC. Encoded protein: CASSYSMQKPQETQYF. The chain couples TRBV6-5 to TRBJ2-5; D remains unclear. Germline V gene data show CDR1 as MNHEY and CDR2 as SVGAGI. This CDR3 is 16 amino acids long. V was pared by 0 bases and J by 1 base, with 12 bases between.